The T cell receptor (beta chain) under discussion was sequenced for a study of T cells in Graves' hyperthyroidism and ophthalmopathy. Overall study results and limits: Most expanded thyroid clonotypes above 0.001 recurred in blood.

The table lists this clonotype with many counts. Its cognate antigen is unknown. The V and J ends lost 6 bases and 6 bases respectively, with 18 bases between them. CDR1 MDHEN and CDR2 SYDVKM come from the germline V gene. The CDR3 has 15 amino acids. What was amplified from RNA transcripts were TCR beta CDR3 regions. A set of HTBI primers served as the primers for a first-round RT-PCR of the TCR CDR3. MiXCR, applied by TCRdb to the multiplex PCR reads, yields one record per CDR3 protein. The table lists 300,000 to 450,000 distinct CDR3 sequences, around 13% of them singletons, with about 11% in the top ten.

The sequenced sample consisted of blood. The V call is TRBV28, the J call TRBJ2-1; D tentatively fits TRBD1 or TRBD2 (5 bases each). The clonotype originates from a woman aged 60-75 years with Graves' hyperthyroidism. In DNA form, the CDR3 reads TGTGCCAGCAGAAGAAGAATGGCAGGGACCAATGAGCAGTTCTTC. Protein product: CASRRRMAGTNEQFF.